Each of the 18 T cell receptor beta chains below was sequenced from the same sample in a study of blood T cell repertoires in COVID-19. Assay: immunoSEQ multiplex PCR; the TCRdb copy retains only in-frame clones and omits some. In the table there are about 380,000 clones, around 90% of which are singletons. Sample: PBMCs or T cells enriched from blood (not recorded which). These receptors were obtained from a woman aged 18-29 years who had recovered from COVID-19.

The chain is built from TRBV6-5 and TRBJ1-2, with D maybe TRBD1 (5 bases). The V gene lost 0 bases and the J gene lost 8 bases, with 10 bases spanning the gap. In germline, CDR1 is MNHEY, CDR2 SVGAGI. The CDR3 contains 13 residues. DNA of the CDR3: TGTGCCAGCAGTTACTCCGGGGGAGGGGGCTACACCTTC. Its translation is CASSYSGGGGYTF.

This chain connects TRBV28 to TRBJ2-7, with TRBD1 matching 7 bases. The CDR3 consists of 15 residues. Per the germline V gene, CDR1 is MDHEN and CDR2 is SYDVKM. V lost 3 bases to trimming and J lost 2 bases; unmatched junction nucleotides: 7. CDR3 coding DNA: TGTGCCAGCAGTTTTCCGACAGGGAATCCCTACGAGCAGTACTTC. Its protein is CASSFPTGNPYEQYF. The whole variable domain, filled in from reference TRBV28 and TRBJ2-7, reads DVKVTQSSRYLVKRTGEKVFLECVQDMDHENMFWYRQDPGLGLRLIYFSYDVKMKEKGDIPEGYSVSREKKERFSLILESASTNQTSMYLCASSFPTGNPYEQYFGPGTRLTVT.

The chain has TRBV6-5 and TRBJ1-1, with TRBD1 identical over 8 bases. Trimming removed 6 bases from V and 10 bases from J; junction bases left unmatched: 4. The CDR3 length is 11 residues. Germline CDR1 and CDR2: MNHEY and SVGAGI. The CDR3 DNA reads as TGTGCCAGCAGGGACGGACAGGGAGCTTTCTTT. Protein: CASRDGQGAFF.

Here the CDR3 DNA reads TGTGCCAGCAGCTTCCTCGAGGTCCCGGTGGTGGGAAACACCATATATTTT. Protein: CASSFLEVPVVGNTIYF. The J gene is TRBJ1-3, the V gene TRBV7-9; D remains ambiguous. This CDR3 is built from 17 residues. Germline CDR1 is SEHNR and CDR2 is FQNEAQ (reference sequence). V lost 3 bases and J lost 4, with 19 bases in between.

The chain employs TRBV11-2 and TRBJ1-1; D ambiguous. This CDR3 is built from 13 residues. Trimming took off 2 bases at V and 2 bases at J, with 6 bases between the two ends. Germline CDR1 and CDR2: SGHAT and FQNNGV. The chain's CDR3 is CASSLRGNTEAFF. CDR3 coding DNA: TGTGCCAGCAGCTTACGGGGAAACACTGAAGCTTTCTTT. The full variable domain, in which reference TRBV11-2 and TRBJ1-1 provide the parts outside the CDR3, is EAGVAQSPRYKIIEKRQSVAFWCNPISGHATLYWYQQILGQGPKLLIQFQNNGVVDDSQLPKDRFSAERLKGVDSTLKIQPAKLEDSAVYLCASSLRGNTEAFFGQGTRLTVV.

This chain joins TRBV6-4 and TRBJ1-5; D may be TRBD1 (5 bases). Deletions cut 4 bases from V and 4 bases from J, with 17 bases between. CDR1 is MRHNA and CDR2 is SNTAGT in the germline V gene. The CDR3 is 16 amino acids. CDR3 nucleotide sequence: TGTGCCAGCAGTGCCCAGACCTTTAGGGGAAATCAGCCCCAGCATTTT. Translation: CASSAQTFRGNQPQHF.

CDR3 DNA: TGTGCCATCAGTGAGTCGAATGTAGGGCCGGGGGAGCAGTACTTC. Encoded protein: CAISESNVGPGEQYF. The chain is built from TRBV10-3 and TRBJ2-7; tentative D call: TRBD2 (5 bases). Germline V lookup: CDR1 ENHRY, CDR2 SYGVKD. This CDR3 contains 15 residues. The ends were cut back, 0 bases at V and 7 bases at J, with 16 bases in the middle.

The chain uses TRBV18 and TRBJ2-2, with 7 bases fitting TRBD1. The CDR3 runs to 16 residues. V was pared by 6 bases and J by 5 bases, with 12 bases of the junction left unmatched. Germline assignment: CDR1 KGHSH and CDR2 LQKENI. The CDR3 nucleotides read TGTGCCAGCTCGATCCCAGGGGGAACCCAGACCGGGGAGCTGTTTTTT. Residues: CASSIPGGTQTGELFF.

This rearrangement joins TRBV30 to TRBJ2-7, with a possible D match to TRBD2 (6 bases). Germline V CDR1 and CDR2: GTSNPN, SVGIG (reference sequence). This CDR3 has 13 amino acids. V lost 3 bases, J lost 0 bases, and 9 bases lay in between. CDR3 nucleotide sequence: TGTGCCTGGAGCGTCGGGGGCTCCTACGAGCAGTACTTC. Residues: CAWSVGGSYEQYF.

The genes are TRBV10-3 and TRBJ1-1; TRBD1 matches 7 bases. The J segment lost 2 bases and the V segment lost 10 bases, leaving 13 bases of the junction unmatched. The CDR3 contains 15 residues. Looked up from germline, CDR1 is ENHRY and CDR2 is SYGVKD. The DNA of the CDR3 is TGTGCCACCAAGGAATTACAGGGGCCTAACACTGAAGCTTTCTTT. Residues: CATKELQGPNTEAFF.

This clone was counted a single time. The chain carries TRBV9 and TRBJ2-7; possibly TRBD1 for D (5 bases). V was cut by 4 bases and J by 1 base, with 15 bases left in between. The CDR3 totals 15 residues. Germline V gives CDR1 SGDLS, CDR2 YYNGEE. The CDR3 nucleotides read TGTGCCAGCAGCTCCTCCAAAGGGGATTCCTACGAGCAGTACTTC. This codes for CASSSSKGDSYEQYF.

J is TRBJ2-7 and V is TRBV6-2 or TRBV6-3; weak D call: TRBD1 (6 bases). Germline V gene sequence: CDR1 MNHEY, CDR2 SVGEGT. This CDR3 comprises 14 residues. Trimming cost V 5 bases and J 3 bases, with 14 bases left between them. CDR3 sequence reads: CASSAAGTIYEQYF. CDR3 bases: TGTGCCAGCAGTGCGGCCGGGACAATCTACGAGCAGTACTTC.

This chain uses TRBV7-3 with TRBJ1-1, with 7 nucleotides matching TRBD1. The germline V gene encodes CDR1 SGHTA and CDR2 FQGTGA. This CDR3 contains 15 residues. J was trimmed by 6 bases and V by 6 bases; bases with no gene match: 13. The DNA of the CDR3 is TGTGCCAGCAGTCTTACCGGGACAGCCTCCTCTGAAGCTTTCTTT. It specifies CASSLTGTASSEAFF.

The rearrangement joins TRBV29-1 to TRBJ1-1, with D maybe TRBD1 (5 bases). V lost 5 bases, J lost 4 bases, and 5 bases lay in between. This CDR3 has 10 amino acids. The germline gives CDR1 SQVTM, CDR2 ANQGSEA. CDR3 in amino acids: CSVQGTEAFF. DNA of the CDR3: TGCAGCGTTCAGGGCACTGAAGCTTTCTTT.

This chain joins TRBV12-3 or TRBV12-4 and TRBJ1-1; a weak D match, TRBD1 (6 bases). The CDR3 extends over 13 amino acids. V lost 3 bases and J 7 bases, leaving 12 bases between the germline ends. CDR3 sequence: CASSFGGLSEAFF. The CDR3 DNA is TGTGCCAGCAGTTTTGGGGGCCTCAGTGAAGCTTTCTTT.

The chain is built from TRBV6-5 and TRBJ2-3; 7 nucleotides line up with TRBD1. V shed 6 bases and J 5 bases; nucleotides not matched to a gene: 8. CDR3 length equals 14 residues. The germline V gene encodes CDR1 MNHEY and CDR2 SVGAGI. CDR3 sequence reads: CASRTRQGLDTQYF. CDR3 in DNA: TGTGCCAGCAGGACCAGACAGGGTTTAGATACGCAGTATTTT.

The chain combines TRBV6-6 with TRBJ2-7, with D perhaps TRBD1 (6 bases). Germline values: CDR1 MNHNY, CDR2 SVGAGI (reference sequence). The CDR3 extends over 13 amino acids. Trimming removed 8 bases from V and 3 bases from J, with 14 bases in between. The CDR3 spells CASAGTLNYEQYF. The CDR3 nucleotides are TGTGCCAGCGCCGGGACACTCAACTACGAGCAGTACTTC.

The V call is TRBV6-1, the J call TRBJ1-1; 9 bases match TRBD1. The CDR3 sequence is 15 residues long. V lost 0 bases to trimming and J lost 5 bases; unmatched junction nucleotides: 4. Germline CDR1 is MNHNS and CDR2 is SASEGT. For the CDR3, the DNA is TGTGCCAGCAGTGAAGCGGGGACAGGGCTGACTGAAGCTTTCTTT. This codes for CASSEAGTGLTEAFF.